This TCR beta chain was identified in a study of neurological immune-mediated disorders. General observations from the study: Levels of TCR clonal expansion peaked in HTLV-1-associated myelopathy and reached their lowest in multiple sclerosis, under those of healthy controls.

In this sample, this clonotype turned up many times. Antigen specificity is unknown. Each CDR3 protein gets one entry after TCRdb re-called the 5' RACE reads with MiXCR. Here the sample spans 65,000 to 70,000 distinct CDR3 sequences, roughly 3.7% being singletons. The CDR3 runs to 16 residues. The germline V and J ends were trimmed by 3 bases and 5 bases, with 19 bases remaining between them. Germline loops: CDR1 DFQATT, CDR2 SNEGSKA (reference sequence). The sequenced sample consisted of PBMCs. The chain has TRBV20-1 and TRBJ2-2; D possibly matches TRBD1 or TRBD2 (7 bases each). The sequence was collected from a middle-aged man with multiple sclerosis. As DNA, the CDR3 is TGCAGTGCTAGGCAGACAGGGAGGGTTTCGACCGGGGAGCTGTTTTTT. Its translation: CSARQTGRVSTGELFF.